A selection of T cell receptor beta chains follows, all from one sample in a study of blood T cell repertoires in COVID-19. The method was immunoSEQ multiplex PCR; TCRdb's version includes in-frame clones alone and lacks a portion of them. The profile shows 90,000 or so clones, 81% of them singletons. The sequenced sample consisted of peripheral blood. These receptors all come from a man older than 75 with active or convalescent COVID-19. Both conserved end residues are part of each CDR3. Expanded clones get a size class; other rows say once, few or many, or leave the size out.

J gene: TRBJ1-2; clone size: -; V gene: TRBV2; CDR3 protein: CASRPGTAPGGYTF
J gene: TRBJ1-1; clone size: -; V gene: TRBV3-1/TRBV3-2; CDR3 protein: CASSQESRGEAFF
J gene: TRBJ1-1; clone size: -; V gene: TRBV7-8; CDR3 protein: CASIIKQGPNTEAFF
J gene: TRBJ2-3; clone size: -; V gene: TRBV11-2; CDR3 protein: CASSSSGTASTDTQYF
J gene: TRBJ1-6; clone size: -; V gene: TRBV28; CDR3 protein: CASSRAGNSPLHF
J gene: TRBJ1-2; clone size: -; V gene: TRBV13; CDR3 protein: CASSLGRQDLGGYTF
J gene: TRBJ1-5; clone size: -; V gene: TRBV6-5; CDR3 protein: CASRGTGRGQPQHF
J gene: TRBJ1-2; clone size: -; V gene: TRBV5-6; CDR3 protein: CASSLDRGSGYTF
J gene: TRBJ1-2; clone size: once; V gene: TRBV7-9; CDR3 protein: CASSRGAELNYGYTF
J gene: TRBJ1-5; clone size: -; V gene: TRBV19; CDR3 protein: CASRTGPVEFWDQPQHF
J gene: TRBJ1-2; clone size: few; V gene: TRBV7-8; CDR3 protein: CASSLARDRGLGYTF
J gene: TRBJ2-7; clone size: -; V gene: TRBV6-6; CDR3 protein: CAIGRGLSSYEQYF
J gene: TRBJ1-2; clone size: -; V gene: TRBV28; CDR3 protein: CASSFLAGGPNYGYTF
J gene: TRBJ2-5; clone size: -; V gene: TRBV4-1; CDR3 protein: CASSQVPSGGGRETQYF
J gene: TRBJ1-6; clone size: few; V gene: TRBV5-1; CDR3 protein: CASSLEGEGSPLHF
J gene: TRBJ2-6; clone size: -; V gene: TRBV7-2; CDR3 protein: CASSPQAIGSGANVLTF
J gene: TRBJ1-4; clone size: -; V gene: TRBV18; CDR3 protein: CASSPGGAGEREEKLFF
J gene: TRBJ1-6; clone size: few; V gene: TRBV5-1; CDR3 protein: CASSPGIVGGSPLHF
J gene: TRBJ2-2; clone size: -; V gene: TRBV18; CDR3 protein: CASPPPGANTGELFF
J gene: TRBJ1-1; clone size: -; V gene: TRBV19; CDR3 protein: CASQGHLNTEAFF
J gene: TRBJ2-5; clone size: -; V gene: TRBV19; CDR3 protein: CASNTGTGRETQYF
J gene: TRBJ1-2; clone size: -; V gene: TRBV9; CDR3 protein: CASSSGQDPDGYTF
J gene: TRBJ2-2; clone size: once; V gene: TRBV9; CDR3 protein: CASSVVTGDTGELFF